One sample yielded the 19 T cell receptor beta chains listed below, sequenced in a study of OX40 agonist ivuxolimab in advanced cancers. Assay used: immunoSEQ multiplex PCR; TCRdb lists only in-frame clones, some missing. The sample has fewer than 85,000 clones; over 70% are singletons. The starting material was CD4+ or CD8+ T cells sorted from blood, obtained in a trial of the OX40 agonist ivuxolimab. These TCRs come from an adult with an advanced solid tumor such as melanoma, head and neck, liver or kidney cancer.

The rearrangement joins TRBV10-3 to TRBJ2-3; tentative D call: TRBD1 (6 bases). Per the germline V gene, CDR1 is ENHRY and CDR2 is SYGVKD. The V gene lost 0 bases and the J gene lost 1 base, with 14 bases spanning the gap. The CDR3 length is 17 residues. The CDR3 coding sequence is TGTGCCATCAGTGAGTCTATCAGGGGTTCGGGCACAGATACGCAGTATTTT. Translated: CAISESIRGSGTDTQYF.

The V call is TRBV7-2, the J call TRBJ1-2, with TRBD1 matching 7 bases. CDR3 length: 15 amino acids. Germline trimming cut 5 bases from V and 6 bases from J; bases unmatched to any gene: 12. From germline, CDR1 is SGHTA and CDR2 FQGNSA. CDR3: CASSPGQRKLHGYTF. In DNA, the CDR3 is TGTGCCAGCAGCCCGGGACAGAGAAAGTTACATGGCTACACCTTC.

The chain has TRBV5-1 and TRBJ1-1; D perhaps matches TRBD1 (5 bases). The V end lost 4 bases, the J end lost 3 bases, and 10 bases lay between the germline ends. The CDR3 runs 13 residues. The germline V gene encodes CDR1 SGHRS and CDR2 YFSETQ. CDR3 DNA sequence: TGCGCCAGCAGCGAGCAGGGATACACTGAAGCTTTCTTT. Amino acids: CASSEQGYTEAFF.

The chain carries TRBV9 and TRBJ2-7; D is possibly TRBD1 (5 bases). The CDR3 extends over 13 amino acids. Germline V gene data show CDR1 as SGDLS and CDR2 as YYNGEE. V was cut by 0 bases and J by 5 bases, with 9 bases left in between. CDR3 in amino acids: CASSVVAGNEQYF. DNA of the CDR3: TGTGCCAGCAGCGTAGTCGCAGGGAACGAGCAGTACTTC.

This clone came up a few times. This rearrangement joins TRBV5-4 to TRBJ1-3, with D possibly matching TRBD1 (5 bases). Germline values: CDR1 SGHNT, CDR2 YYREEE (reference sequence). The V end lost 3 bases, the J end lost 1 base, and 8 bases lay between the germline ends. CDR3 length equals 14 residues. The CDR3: CASSSGGSGNTIYF. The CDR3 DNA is TGTGCCAGCAGCTCGGGGGGATCTGGAAACACCATATATTTT.

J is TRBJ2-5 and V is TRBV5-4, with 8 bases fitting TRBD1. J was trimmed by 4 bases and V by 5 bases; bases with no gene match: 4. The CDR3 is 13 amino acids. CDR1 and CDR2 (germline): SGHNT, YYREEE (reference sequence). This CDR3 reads CASRQGGRETQYF. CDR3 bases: TGTGCCAGCAGACAGGGGGGAAGAGAGACCCAGTACTTC.

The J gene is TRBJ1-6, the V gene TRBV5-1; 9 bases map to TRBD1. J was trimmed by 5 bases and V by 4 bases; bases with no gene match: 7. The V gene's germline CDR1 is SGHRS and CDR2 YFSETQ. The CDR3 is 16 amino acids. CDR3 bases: TGCGCCAGCAGCCCGTGGACAGGGGCGAATAATTCACCCCTCCACTTT. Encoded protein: CASSPWTGANNSPLHF.

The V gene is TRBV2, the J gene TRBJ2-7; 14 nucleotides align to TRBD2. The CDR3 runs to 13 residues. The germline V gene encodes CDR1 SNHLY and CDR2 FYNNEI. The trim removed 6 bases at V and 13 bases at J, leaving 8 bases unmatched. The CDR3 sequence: CASRGTSGGFTYF. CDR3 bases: TGTGCCAGCAGGGGGACTAGCGGGGGTTTCACTTACTTC.

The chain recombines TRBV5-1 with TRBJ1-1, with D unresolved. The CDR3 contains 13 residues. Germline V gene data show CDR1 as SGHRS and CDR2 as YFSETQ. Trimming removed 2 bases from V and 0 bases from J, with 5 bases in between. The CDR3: CASSFSVNTEAFF. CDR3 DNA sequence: TGCGCCAGCAGCTTCTCCGTGAACACTGAAGCTTTCTTT.

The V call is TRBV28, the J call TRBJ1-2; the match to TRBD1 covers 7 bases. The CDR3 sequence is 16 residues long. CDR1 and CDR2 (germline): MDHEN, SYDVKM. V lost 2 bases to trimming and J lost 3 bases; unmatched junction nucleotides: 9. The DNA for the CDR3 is TGTGCCAGCAGTTTAATACTCCAGGGGGTGGACTATGGCTACACCTTC. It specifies CASSLILQGVDYGYTF.

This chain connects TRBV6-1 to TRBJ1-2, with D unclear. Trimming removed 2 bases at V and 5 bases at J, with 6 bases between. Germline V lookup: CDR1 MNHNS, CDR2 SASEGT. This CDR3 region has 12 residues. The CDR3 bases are TGTGCCAGCAGTGAACTACGGTATGGCTACACCTTC. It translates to CASSELRYGYTF.

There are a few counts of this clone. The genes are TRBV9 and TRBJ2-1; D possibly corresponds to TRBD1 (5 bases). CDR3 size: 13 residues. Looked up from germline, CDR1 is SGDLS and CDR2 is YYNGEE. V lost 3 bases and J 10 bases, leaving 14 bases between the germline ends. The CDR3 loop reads CASSADRVGEQFF. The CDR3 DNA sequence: TGTGCCAGCAGCGCAGACAGAGTTGGGGAGCAGTTCTTC.

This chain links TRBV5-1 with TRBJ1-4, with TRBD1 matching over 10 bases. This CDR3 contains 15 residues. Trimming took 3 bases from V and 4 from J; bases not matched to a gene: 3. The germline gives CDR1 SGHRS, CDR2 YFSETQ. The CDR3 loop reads CASSWDRGYNEKLFF. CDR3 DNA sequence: TGCGCCAGCAGCTGGGACAGGGGCTATAATGAAAAACTGTTTTTT.

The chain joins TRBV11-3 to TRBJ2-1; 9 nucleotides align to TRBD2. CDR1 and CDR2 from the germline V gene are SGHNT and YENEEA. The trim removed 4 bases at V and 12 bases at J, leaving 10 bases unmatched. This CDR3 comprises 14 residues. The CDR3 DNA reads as TGTGCCAGCAGCTCCTCTGTTAGCGGGAGCTGGCAGTTCTTC. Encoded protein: CASSSSVSGSWQFF.

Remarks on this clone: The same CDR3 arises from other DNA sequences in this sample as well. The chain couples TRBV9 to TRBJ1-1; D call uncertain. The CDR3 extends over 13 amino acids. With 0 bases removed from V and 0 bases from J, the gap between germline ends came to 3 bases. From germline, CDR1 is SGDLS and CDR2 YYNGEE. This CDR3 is CASSVDLNTEAFF. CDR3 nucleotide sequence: TGTGCCAGCAGCGTAGACTTGAACACTGAAGCTTTCTTT. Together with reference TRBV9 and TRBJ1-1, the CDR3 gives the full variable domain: DSGVTQTPKHLITATGQRVTLRCSPRSGDLSVYWYQQSLDQGLQFLIQYYNGEERAKGNILERFSAQQFPDLHSELNLSSLELGDSALYFCASSVDLNTEAFFGQGTRLTVV.

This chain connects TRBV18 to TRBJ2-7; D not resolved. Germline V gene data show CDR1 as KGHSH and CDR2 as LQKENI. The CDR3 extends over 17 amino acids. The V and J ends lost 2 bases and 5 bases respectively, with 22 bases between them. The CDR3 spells CASSPLGIQGKGNEQYF. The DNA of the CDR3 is TGTGCCAGCTCACCATTGGGGATTCAAGGTAAAGGCAACGAGCAGTACTTC.

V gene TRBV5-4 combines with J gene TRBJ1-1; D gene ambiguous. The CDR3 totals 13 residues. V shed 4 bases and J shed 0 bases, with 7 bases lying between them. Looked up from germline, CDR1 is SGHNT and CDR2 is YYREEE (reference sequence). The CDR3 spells CASSRTVNTEAFF. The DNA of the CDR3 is TGTGCCAGCAGCCGGACTGTGAACACTGAAGCTTTCTTT.

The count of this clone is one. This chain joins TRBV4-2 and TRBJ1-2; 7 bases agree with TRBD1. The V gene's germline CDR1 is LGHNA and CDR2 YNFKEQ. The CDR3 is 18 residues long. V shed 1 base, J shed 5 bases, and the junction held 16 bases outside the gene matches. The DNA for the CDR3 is TGTGCCAGCAGCCAAGCGCAGCGCCTGCTGGGACAGTTATATGGCTACACCTTC. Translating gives CASSQAQRLLGQLYGYTF.

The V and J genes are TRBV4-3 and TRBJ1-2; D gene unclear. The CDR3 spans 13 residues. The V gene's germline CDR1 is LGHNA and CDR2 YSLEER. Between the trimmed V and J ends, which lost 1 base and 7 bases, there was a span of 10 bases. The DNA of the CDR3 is TGCGCCAGCAGCCAAGTAATAAGGGCTGGCTACACCTTC. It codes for CASSQVIRAGYTF.